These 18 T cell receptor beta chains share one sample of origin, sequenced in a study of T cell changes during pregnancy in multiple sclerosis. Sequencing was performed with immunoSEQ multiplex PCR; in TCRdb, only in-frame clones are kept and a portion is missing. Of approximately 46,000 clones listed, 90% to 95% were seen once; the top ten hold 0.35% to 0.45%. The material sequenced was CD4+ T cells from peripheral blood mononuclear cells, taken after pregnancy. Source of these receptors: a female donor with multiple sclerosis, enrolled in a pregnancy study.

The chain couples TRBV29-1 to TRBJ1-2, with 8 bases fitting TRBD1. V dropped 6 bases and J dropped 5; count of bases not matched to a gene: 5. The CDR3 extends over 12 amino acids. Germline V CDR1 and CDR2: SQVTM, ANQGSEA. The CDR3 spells CSVDRQGYGYTF. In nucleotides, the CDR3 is TGCAGCGTGGACAGACAGGGGTATGGCTACACCTTC.

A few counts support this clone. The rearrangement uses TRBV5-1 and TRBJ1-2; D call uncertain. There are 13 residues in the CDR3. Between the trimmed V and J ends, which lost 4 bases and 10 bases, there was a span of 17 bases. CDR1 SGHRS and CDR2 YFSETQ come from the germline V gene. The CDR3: CASSLGLSSDYTF. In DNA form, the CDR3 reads TGCGCCAGCAGCCTCGGACTCAGCAGTGACTACACCTTC.

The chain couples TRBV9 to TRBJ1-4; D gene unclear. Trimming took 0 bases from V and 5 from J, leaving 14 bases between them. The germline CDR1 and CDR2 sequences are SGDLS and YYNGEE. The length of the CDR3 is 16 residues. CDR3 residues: CASSVGRAAGNEKLFF. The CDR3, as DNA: TGTGCCAGCAGCGTAGGGCGGGCGGCGGGCAATGAAAAACTGTTTTTT. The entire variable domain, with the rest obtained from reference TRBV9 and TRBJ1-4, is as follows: DSGVTQTPKHLITATGQRVTLRCSPRSGDLSVYWYQQSLDQGLQFLIQYYNGEERAKGNILERFSAQQFPDLHSELNLSSLELGDSALYFCASSVGRAAGNEKLFFGSGTQLSVL.

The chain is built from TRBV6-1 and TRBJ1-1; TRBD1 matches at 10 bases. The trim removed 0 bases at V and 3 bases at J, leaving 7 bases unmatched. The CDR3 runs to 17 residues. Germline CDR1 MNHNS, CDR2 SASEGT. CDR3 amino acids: CASSEADRGRSDTEAFF. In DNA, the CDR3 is TGTGCCAGCAGTGAAGCGGACAGGGGGAGGTCGGACACTGAAGCTTTCTTT.

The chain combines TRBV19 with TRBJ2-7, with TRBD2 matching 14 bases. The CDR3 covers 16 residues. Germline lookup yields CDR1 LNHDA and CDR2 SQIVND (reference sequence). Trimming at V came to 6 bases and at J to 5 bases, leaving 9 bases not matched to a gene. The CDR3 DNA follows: TGTGCCAGTAGAAGCGGGGGGACTAGCGGGAGCCACGAGCAGTACTTC. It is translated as CASRSGGTSGSHEQYF.

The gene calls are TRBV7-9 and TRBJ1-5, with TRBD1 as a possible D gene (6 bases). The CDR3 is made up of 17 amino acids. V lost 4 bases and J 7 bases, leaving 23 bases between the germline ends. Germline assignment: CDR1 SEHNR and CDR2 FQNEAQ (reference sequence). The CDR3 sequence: CASSSNIGTLDTQPQHF. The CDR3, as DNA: TGTGCCAGCAGCTCTAACATCGGGACACTTGACACCCAGCCCCAGCATTTT.

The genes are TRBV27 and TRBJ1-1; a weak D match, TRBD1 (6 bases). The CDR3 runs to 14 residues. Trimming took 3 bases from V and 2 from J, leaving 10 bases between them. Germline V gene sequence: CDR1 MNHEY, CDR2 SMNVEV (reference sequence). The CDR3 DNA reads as TGTGCCAGCAGTTTGTTGGACAGTAACACTGAAGCTTTCTTT. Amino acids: CASSLLDSNTEAFF.

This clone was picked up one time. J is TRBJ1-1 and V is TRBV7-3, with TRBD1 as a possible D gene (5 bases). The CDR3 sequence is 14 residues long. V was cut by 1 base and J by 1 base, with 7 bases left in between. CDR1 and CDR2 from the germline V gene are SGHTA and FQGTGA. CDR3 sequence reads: CASSLRQGNTEAFF. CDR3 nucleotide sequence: TGTGCCAGCAGCTTAAGGCAGGGGAACACTGAAGCTTTCTTT.

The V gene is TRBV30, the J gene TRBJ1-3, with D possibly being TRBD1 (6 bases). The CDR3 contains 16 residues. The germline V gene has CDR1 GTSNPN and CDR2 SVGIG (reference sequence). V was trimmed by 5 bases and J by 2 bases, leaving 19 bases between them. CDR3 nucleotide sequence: TGTGCCTGGGGAGGGGGGGGCCAAACGCCTGGAAACACCATATATTTT. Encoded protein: CAWGGGGQTPGNTIYF.

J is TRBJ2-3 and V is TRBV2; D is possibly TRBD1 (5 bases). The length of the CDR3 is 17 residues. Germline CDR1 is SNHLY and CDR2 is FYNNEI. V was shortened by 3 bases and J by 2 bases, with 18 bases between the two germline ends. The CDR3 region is CASSDRWPGRSTDTQYF. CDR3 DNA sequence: TGTGCCAGCAGTGATAGGTGGCCAGGGCGATCCACAGATACGCAGTATTTT. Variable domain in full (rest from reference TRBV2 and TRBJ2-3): EPEVTQTPSHQVTQMGQEVILRCVPISNHLYFYWYRQILGQKVEFLVSFYNNEISEKSEIFDDQFSVERPDGSNFTLKIRSTKLEDSAMYFCASSDRWPGRSTDTQYFGPGTRLTVL.

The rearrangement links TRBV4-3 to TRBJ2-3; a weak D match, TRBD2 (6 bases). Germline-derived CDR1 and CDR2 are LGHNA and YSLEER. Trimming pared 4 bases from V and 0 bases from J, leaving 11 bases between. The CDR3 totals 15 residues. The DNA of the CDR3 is TGCGCCAGCAGCCTGCTAGCGACTAGCACAGATACGCAGTATTTT. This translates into CASSLLATSTDTQYF.

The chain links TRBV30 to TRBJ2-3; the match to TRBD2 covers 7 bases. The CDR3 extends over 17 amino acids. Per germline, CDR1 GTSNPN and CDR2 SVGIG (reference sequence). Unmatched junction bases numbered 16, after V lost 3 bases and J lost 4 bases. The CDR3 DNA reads TGTGCCTGGAGGACTGCGATCGGGAGGACGAAAGCAGATACGCAGTATTTT. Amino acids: CAWRTAIGRTKADTQYF.

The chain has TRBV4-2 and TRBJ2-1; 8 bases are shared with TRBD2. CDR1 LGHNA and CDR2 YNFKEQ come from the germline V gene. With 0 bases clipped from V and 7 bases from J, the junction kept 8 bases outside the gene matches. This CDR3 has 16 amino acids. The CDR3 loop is CASSQDLTGGRNEQFF. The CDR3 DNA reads TGTGCCAGCAGCCAAGATCTTACGGGAGGGAGAAATGAGCAGTTCTTC.

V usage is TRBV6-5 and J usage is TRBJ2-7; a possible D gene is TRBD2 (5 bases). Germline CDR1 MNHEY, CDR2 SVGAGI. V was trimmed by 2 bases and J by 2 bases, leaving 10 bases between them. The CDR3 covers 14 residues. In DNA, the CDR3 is TGTGCCAGCAGTTACGGGAGCGGACCCTACGAGCAGTACTTC. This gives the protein CASSYGSGPYEQYF.

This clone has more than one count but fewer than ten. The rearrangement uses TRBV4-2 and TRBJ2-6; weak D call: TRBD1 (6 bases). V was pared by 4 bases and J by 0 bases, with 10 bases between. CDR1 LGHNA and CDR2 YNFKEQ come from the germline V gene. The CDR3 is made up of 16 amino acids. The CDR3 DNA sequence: TGTGCCAGCAGCCCTACAGGGAGCTCTGGGGCCAACGTCCTGACTTTC. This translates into CASSPTGSSGANVLTF.

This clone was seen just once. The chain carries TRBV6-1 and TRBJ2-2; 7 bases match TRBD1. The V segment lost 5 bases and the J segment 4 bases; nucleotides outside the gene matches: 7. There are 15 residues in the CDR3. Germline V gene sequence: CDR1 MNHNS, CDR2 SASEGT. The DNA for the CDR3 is TGTGCCAGCAGTCCAGGGGACAGTTCCACCGGGGAGCTGTTTTTT. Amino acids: CASSPGDSSTGELFF.

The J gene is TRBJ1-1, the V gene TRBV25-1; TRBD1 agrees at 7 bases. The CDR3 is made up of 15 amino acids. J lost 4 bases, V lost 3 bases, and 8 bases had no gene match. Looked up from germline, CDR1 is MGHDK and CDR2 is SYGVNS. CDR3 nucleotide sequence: TGTGCCAGCAGTGACCCCGGCAGGGGGAGCACTGAAGCTTTCTTT. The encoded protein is CASSDPGRGSTEAFF.

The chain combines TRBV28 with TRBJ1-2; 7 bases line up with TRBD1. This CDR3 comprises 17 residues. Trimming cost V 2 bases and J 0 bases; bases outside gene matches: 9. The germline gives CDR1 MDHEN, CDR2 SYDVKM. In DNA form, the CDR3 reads TGTGCCAGCAGTTTAGGTGACAGGGTTGTCCCTAACTATGGCTACACCTTC. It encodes CASSLGDRVVPNYGYTF.